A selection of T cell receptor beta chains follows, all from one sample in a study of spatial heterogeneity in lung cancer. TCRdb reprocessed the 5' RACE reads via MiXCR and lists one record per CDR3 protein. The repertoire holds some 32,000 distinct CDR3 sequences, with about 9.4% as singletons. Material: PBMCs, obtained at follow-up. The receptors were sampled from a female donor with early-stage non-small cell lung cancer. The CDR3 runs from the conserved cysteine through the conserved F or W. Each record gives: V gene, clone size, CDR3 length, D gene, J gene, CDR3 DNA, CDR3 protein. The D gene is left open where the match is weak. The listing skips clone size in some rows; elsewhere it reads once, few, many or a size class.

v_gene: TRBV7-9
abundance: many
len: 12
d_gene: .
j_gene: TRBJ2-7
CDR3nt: TGTGCCAGCAGCGTACTTCCGGGCGAGCAGTACTTC
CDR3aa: CASSVLPGEQYF

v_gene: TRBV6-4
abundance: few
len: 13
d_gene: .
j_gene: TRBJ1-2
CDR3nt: TGTGCCAGCAGTGAAACAGGGTTGGATGGCTACACCTTC
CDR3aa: CASSETGLDGYTF

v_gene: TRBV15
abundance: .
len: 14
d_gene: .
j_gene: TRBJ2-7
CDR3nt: TGTGCCACCAGCCACCCGGGGGCTGCATACGAGCAGTACTTC
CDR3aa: CATSHPGAAYEQYF

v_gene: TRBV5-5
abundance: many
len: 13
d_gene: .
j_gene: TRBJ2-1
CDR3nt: TGTGCCAGCAGCCCTAATCCGGATAATGAGCAGTTCTTC
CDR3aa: CASSPNPDNEQFF

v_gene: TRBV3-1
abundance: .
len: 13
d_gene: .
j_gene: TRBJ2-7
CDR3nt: TGTGCCAGCAGCCAAGGACAGAGCTACGAGCAGTACTTC
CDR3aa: CASSQGQSYEQYF

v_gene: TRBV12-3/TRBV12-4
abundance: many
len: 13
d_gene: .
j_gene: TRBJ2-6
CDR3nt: TGTGCCAGCAGTACCCTGGCGGCTCGAGTCCTGACTTTC
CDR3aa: CASSTLAARVLTF

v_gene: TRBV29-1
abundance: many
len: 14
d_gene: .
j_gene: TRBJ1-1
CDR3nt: TGCAGCGTTCTGACAGGAAACATGAACACTGAAGCTTTCTTT
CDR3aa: CSVLTGNMNTEAFF

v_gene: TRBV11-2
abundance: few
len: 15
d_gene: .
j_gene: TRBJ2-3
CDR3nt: TGTGCCAGCAGCCCCCGCGGGGTAGCAACAGATACGCAGTATTTT
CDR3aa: CASSPRGVATDTQYF

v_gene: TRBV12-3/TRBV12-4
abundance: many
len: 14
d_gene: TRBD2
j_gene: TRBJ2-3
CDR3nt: TGTGCCAGCAGCCCGACGGGGAGGGCAGATACGCAGTATTTT
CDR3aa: CASSPTGRADTQYF

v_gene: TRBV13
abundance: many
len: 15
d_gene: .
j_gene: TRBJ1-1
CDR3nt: TGTGCCAGCAGTTCAGCTTTCACGGGGCGCGCTGAAGCTTTCTTT
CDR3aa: CASSSAFTGRAEAFF

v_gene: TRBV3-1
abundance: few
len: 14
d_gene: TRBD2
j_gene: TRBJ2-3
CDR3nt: TGTGCCAGCAGCCAACGGGAGGAGGGAGATACGCAGTATTTT
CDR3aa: CASSQREEGDTQYF

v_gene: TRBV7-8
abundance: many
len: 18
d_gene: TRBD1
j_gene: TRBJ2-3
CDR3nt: TGTGCCAGCAGCCCGGACAGGGGGCTACTTACTAGCACAGATACGCAGTATTTT
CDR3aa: CASSPDRGLLTSTDTQYF

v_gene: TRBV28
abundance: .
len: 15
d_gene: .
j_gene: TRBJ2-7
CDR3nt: TGTGCCAGCAGCTCCGGACAGAACGAGCGTTACGAGCAGTACTTC
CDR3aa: CASSSGQNERYEQYF

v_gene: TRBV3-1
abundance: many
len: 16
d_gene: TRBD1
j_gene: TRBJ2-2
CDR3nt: TGTGCCAGCAGCCAAGGCCGGCGGACAGGGGACGGGGAGCTGTTTTTT
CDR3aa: CASSQGRRTGDGELFF

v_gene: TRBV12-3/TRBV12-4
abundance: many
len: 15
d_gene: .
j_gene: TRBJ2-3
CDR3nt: TGTGCCAGCAGTCCCGGTGACAGACTCACAGATACGCAGTATTTT
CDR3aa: CASSPGDRLTDTQYF

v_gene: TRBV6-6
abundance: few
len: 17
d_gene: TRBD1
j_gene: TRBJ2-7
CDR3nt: TGTGCCAGCAGTTACCCGAACGACAGGGGGGAATCATACGAGCAGTACTTC
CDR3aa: CASSYPNDRGESYEQYF

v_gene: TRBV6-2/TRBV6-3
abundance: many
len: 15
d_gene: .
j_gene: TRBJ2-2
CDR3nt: TGTGCCAGCAGAAGAGACCGGTTGAACACCGGGGAGCTGTTTTTT
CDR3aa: CASRRDRLNTGELFF

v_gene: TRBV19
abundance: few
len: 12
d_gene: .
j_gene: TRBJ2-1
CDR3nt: TGTGCCAGTGGGATAGGGTGGACTGAGCAGTTCTTC
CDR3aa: CASGIGWTEQFF

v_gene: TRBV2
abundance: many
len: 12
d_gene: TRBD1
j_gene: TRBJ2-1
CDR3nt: TGTGCCAGCAGGGGGGACAGCAATGAGCAGTTCTTC
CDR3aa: CASRGDSNEQFF

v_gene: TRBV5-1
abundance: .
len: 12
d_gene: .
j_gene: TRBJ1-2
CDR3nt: TGCGCCAGCAGCACCACTGGCTGGGGCTACACCTTC
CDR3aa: CASSTTGWGYTF

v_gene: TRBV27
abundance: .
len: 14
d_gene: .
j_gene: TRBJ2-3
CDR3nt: TGTGCCAGCAGTTTAAGGCACCCGGGAGATACGCAGTATTTT
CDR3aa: CASSLRHPGDTQYF

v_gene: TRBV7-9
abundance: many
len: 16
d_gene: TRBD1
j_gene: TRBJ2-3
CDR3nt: TGTGCCAGCAGCCCAACAGGGGAAGGGACCACAGATACGCAGTATTTT
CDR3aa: CASSPTGEGTTDTQYF

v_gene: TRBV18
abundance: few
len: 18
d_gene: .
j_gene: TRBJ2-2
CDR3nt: TGTGCCAGCTCACCAAGTAAGGGCGCAGGGATAAACACCGGGGAGCTGTTTTTT
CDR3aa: CASSPSKGAGINTGELFF

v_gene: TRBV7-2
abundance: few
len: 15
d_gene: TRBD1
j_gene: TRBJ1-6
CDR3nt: TGTGCCAGCCGACAGGGGGCATCCTATAATTCACCCCTCCACTTT
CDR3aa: CASRQGASYNSPLHF

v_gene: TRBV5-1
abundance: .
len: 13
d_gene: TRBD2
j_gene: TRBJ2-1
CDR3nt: TGCGCCAGCAAGCTAGCGGTGTACAATGAGCAGTTCTTC
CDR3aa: CASKLAVYNEQFF

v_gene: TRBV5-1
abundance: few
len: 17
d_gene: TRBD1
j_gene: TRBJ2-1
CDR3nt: TGCGCCAGCAGCTTGGGAGGGGGCCGCAGCTCCTACAATGAGCAGTTCTTC
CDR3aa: CASSLGGGRSSYNEQFF

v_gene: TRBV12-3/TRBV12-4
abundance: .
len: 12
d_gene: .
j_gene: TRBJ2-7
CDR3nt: TGTGCCAGCAGTTCAGGTCGTTACGAGCAGTACTTC
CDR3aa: CASSSGRYEQYF

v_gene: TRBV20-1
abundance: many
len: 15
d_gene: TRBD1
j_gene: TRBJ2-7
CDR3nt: TGCAGTGCTAGGGCGTTCCTCGGACAGGGTCCCGAGCAGTACTTC
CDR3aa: CSARAFLGQGPEQYF

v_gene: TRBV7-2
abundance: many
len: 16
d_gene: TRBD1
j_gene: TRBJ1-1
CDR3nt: TGTGCCAGCAGCTTAGGTCAGGGGGTGAGAGCGGCTGAAGCTTTCTTT
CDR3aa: CASSLGQGVRAAEAFF

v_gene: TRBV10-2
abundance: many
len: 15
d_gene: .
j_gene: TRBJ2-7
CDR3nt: TGCGCCAGCAGTGGGGGACTTCTGACGTTCTACGAGCAGTACTTC
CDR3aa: CASSGGLLTFYEQYF

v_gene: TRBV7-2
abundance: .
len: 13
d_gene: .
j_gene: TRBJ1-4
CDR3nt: TGTGCCAGCAGCTTAGTCCTTTCGGAAAAACTGTTTTTT
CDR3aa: CASSLVLSEKLFF

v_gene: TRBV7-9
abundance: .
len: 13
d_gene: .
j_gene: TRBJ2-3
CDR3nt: TGTGCCAGCAGCTTAACGCCCCGCCCGGACAGTCGTTTT
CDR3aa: CASSLTPRPDSRF

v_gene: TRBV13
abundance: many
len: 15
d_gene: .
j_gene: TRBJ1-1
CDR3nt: TGTGCCAGCAGCAGACGTAGGGAGGGAGACACTGAAGCTTTCTTT
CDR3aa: CASSRRREGDTEAFF

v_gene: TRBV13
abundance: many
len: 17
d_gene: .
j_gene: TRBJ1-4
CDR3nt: TGTGCCAGCAGCTTAGCCGGGACCCACCAAACTAATGAAAAACTGTTTTTT
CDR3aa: CASSLAGTHQTNEKLFF

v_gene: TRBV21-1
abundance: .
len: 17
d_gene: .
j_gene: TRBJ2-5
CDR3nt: TGTGCCAGCAGCAAGACGGCCGGCCAAAGGAAGGGAGAGACCCAGTACTTC
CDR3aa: CASSKTAGQRKGETQYF

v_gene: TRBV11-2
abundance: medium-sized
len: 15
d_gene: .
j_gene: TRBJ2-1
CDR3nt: TGTGCCAGCAGCTTAGGAGGGGTAGCCTACAATGAGCAGTTCTTC
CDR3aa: CASSLGGVAYNEQFF

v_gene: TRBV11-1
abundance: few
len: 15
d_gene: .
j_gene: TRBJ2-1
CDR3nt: TGTGCCAGCAGCTCCAAAGGGGGGTCCTACAATGAGCAGTTCTTC
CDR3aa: CASSSKGGSYNEQFF

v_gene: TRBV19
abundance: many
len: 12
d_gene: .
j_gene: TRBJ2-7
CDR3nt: TGTGCCAGTAGTTTCCCTACCGGCGAGCAGTACTTC
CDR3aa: CASSFPTGEQYF

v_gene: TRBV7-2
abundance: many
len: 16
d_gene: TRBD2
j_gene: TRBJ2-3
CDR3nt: TGTGCCAGCAGCCCCGTAGCGGGGGGCCCCACAGATACGCAGTATTTT
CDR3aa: CASSPVAGGPTDTQYF

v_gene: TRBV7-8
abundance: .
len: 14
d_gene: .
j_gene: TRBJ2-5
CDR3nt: TGTGCCAGCAGCTTTTTGGTAGAAGAAGAGACCCAGTACTTC
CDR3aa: CASSFLVEEETQYF

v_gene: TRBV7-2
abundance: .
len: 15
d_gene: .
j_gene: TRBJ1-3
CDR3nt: TGTGCCAGCAGCTGGAATCAGGGTTCTGGAAACACCATATATTTT
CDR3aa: CASSWNQGSGNTIYF

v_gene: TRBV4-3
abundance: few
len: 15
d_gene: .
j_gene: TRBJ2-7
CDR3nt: TGCGCCAGCAGCCAAGATTCCGTACAGGAGTACGAGCAGTACTTC
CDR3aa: CASSQDSVQEYEQYF

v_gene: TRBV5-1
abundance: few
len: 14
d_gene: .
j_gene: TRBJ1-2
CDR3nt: TGCGCCAGCACCCAGGACGGGTCCCTCTATGGCTACACCTTC
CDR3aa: CASTQDGSLYGYTF

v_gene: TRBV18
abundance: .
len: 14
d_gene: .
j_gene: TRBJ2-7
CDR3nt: TGTGCCAGCTCACCACTGAACAGTGCGTACGAGCAGTACTTC
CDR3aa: CASSPLNSAYEQYF

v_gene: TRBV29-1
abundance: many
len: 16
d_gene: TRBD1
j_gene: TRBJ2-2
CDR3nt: TGCAGCGTTCCGGGCTGGGGACAGGGGCTCACCGGGGAGCTGTTTTTT
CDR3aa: CSVPGWGQGLTGELFF

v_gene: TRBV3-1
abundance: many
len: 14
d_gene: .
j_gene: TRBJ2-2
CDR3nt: TGTGCCAGCAGCCAAGAGGTTAACGGCGGGGAGCTGTTTTTT
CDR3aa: CASSQEVNGGELFF

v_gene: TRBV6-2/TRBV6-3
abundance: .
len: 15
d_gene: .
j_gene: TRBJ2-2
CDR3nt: TGTGCCAGCAGTTACTCGAGAGGGGCGGCCGGGGAGCTGTTTTTT
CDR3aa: CASSYSRGAAGELFF

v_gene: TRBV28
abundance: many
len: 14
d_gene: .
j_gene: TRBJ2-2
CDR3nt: TGTGCCAGCAGTTCCCCCGACGGCACCGGGGAGCTGTTTTTT
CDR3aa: CASSSPDGTGELFF

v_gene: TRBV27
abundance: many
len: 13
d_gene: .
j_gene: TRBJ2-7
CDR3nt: TGTGCCAGCCAGTCCCAAATTTCCTACGAGCAGTACTTC
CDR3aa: CASQSQISYEQYF

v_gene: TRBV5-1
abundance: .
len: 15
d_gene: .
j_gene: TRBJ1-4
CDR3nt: TGCGCCAGCAGAGCCGTGCAGGGTCAGGATGAAAAACTGTTTTTT
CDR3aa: CASRAVQGQDEKLFF

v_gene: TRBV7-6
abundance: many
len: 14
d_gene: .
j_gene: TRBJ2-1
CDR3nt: TGTGCCAGCAGCCACGGGGCCCGGAAACTTGAGCAGTTCTTC
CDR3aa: CASSHGARKLEQFF

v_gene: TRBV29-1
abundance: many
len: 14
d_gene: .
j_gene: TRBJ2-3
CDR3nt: TGCAGCGTTGGGGGGGTGGCAGGAAGAGATACGCAGTATTTT
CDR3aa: CSVGGVAGRDTQYF

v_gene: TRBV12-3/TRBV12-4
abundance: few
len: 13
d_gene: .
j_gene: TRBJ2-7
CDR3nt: TGTGCCAGCAGTTTGGACGGCCATTACGAGCAGTACTTC
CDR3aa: CASSLDGHYEQYF

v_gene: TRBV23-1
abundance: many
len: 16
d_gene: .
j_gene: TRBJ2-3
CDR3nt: TGCGCCAGCAGTCAATCGAAGTTAACTGGGACAGATACGCAGTATTTT
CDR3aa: CASSQSKLTGTDTQYF

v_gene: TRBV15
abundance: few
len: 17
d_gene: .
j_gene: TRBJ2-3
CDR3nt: TGTGCCACCAGCAGACATGACGGCCAGGGTTCAAGTGATACGCAGTATTTT
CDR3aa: CATSRHDGQGSSDTQYF

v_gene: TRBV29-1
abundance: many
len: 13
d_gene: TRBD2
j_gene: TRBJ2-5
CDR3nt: TGCAGCGTGAGAGCGGGGGGGCGAGAGACCCAGTACTTC
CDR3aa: CSVRAGGRETQYF

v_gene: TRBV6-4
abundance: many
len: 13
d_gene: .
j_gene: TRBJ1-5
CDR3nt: TGTGCCAGCAGTGTCGGCAACAATCAGCCCCAGCATTTT
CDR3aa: CASSVGNNQPQHF

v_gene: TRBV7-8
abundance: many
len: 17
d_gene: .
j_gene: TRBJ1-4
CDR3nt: TGTGCCAGCAGCTTAGGAGTACGGACCAGGGTTGATGAAAAACTGTTTTTT
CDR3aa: CASSLGVRTRVDEKLFF